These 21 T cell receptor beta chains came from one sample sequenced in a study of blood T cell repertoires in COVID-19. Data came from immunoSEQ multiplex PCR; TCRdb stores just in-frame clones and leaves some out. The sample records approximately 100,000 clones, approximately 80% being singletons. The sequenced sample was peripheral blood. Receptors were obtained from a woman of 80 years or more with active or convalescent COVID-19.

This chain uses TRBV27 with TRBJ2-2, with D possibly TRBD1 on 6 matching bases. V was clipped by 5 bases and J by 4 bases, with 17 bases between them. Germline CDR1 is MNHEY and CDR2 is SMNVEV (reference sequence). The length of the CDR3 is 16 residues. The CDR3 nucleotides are TGTGCCAGCAGTCAGAACAGGGTCCCGACCACCGGGGAGCTGTTTTTT. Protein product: CASSQNRVPTTGELFF.

The CDR3, as DNA: TGTGCCAGCAGCCCGACGGGGTTCTACGAGCAGTACTTC. It translates to CASSPTGFYEQYF. The chain has TRBV7-9 and TRBJ2-7; TRBD2 is a possible D gene (5 bases). CDR1 is SEHNR, CDR2 FQNEAQ, per germline (reference sequence). This CDR3 spans 13 amino acids. With 5 bases removed from V and 3 bases from J, the gap between germline ends came to 11 bases.

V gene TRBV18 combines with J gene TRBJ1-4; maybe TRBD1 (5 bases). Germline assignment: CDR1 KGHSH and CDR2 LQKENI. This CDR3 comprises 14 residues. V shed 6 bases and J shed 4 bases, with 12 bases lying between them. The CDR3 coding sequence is TGTGCCAGCTCGCCCGACAGTCATAATGAAAAACTGTTTTTT. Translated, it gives CASSPDSHNEKLFF.

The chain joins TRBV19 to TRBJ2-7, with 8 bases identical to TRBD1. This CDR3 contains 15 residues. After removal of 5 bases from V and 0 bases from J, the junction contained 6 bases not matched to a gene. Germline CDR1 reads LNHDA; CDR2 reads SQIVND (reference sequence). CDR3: CASSAGQVSSYEQYF. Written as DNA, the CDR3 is TGTGCCAGTAGTGCGGGACAGGTGAGCTCCTACGAGCAGTACTTC.

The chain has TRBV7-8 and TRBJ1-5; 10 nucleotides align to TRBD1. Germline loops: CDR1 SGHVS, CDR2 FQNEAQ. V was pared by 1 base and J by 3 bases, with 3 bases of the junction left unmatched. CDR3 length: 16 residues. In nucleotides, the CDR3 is TGTGCCAGCAGCTTAGAGGGACAGGGGAACAATCAGCCCCAGCATTTT. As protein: CASSLEGQGNNQPQHF.

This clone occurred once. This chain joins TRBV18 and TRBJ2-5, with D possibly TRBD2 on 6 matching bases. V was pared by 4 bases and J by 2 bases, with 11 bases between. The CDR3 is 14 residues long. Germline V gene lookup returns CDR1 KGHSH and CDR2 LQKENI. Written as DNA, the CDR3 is TGTGCCAGCTCACGGTCCGGGAGTCAAGAGACCCAGTACTTC. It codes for CASSRSGSQETQYF. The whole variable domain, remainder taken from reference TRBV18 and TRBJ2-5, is NAGVMQNPRHLVRRRGQEARLRCSPMKGHSHVYWYRQLPEEGLKFMVYLQKENIIDESGMPKERFSAEFPKEGPSILRIQQVVRGDSAAYFCASSRSGSQETQYFGPGTRLLVL.

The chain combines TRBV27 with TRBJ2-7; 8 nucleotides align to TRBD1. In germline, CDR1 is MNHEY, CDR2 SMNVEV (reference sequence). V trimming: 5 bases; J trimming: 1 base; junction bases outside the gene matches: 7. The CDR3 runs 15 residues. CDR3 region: CASSPQGATSYEQYF. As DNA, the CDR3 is TGTGCCAGCAGTCCTCAGGGGGCAACGTCCTACGAGCAGTACTTC.

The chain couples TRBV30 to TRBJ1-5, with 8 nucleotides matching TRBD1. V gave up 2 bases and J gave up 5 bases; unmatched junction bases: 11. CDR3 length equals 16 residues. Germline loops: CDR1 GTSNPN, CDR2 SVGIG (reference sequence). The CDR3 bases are TGTGCCTGGAGTTTTCGGACAGGGAGGAAGGATCAGCCCCAGCATTTT. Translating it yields CAWSFRTGRKDQPQHF.

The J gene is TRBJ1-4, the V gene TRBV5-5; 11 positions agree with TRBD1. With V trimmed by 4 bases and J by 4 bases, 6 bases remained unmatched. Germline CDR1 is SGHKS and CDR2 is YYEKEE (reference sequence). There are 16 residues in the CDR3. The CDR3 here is CASSHGTGGLNEKLFF. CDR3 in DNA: TGTGCCAGCAGCCATGGGACAGGGGGTCTTAATGAAAAACTGTTTTTT.

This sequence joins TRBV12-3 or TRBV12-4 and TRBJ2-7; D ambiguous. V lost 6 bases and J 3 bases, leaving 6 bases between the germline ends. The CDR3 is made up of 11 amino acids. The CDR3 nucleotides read TGTGCCAGCAGCTTATACTACGAGCAGTACTTC. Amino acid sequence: CASSLYYEQYF.

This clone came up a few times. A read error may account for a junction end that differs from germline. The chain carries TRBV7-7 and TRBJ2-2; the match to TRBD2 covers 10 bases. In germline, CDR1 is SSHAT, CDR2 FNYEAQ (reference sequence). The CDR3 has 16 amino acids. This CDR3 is CASSTTSGKNTGELFF. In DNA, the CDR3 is TGTGCTAGCAGCACTACTAGCGGGAAAAACACCGGGGAGCTGTTTTTT.

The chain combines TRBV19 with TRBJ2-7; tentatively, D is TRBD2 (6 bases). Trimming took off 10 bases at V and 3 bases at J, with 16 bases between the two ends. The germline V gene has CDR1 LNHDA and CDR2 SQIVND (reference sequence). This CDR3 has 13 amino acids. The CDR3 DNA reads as TGTGCCACCAGCCGGGGGAGAAACTACGAGCAGTACTTC. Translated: CATSRGRNYEQYF.

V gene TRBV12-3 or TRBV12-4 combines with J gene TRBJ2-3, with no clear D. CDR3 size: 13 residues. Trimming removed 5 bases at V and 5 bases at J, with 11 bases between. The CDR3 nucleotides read TGTGCCAGCAGTCGGTATAGTCGAGATACGCAGTATTTT. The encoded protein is CASSRYSRDTQYF.

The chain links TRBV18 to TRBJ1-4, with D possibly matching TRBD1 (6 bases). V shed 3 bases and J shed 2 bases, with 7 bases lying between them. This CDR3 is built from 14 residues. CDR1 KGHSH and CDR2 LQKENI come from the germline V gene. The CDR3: CASSPQGTNEKLFF. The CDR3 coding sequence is TGTGCCAGCTCACCCCAGGGGACTAATGAAAAACTGTTTTTT.

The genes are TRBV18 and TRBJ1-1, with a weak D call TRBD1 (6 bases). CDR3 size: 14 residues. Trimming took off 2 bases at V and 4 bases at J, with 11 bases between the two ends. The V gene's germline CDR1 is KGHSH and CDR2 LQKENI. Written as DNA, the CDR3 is TGTGCCAGCTCACCATCCTCCAGGGGCACTGAAGCTTTCTTT. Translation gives CASSPSSRGTEAFF. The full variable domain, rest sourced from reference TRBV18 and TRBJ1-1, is NAGVMQNPRHLVRRRGQEARLRCSPMKGHSHVYWYRQLPEEGLKFMVYLQKENIIDESGMPKERFSAEFPKEGPSILRIQQVVRGDSAAYFCASSPSSRGTEAFFGQGTRLTVV.

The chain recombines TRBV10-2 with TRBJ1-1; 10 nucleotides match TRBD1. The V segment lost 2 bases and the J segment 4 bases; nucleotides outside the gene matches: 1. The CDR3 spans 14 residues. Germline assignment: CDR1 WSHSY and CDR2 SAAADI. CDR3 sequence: CASSEGQGVTEAFF. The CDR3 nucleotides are TGCGCCAGCAGTGAGGGACAGGGGGTCACTGAAGCTTTCTTT.

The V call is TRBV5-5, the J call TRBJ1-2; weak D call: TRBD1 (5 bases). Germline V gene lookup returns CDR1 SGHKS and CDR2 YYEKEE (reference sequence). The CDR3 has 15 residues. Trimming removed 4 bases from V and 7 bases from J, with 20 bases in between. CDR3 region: CASSHDGGSALGYTF. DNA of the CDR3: TGTGCCAGCAGCCATGACGGGGGATCGGCGCTTGGCTACACCTTC.

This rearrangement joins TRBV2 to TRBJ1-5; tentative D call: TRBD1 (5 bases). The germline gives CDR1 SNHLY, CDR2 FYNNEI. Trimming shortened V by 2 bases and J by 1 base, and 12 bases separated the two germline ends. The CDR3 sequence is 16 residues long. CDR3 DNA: TGTGCCAGCAGTGAAAGTTTCCAGGGCAGCAATCAGCCCCAGCATTTT. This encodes CASSESFQGSNQPQHF.

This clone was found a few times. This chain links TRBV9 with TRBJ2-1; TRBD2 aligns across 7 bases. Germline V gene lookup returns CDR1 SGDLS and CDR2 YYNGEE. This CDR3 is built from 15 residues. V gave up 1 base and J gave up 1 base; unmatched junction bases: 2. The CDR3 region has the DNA TGTGCCAGCAGCGTACCGGGGGGATCCTACAATGAGCAGTTCTTC. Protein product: CASSVPGGSYNEQFF. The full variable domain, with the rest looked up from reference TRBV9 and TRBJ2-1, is DSGVTQTPKHLITATGQRVTLRCSPRSGDLSVYWYQQSLDQGLQFLIQYYNGEERAKGNILERFSAQQFPDLHSELNLSSLELGDSALYFCASSVPGGSYNEQFFGPGTRLTVL.

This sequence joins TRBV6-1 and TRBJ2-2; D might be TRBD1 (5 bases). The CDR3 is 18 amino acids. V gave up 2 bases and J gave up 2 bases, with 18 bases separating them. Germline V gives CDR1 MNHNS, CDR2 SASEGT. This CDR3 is CASSERGRATANTGELFF. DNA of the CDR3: TGTGCCAGCAGTGAAAGGGGCAGGGCGACAGCCAACACCGGGGAGCTGTTTTTT.

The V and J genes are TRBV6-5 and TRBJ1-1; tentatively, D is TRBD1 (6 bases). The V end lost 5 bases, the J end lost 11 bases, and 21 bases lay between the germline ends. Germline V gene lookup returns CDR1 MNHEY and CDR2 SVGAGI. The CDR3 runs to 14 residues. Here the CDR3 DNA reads TGTGCCAGCAGTCGGGGGGCAGGACCCTTAGTCGCTTTCTTT. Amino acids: CASSRGAGPLVAFF.